These 20 T cell receptor beta chains were sequenced from one sample in a study of shared clonotypes between healthy human individuals. Libraries were prepared by immunoSEQ multiplex PCR; TCRdb keeps only in-frame clonotypes and omits some of them. The sample holds roughly 1.5 million clones; 95% to 99% are singletons and the top ten take about 0.42%. The sequenced sample consisted of naive CD4+ T cells sorted from blood. Documented subset: CD45RA+ positively selected. The receptors were gathered from a man younger than 40 in good health.

The chain carries TRBV5-1 and TRBJ2-7; D unclear. V shed 4 bases and J shed 0 bases, with 11 bases lying between them. The CDR3 consists of 14 residues. The germline V gene has CDR1 SGHRS and CDR2 YFSETQ. CDR3 residues: CASSPELSSYEQYF. CDR3 nucleotide sequence: TGCGCCAGCAGCCCCGAGCTTTCCTCCTACGAGCAGTACTTC.

This clone was recorded only once. The chain recombines TRBV19 with TRBJ2-5; a possible D gene is TRBD2 (7 bases). This CDR3 is 17 amino acids long. Germline lookup yields CDR1 LNHDA and CDR2 SQIVND (reference sequence). Deletions cut 2 bases from V and 0 bases from J, with 16 bases between. CDR3 in amino acids: CASSIWRGGGDQETQYF. The DNA of the CDR3 is TGTGCCAGTAGTATATGGCGGGGAGGGGGTGACCAAGAGACCCAGTACTTC.

The chain links TRBV11-3 to TRBJ2-7; 9 bases agree with TRBD1. Losses at the gene ends were 3 bases for V and 2 bases for J; bases not matched to a gene: 2. Per the germline V gene, CDR1 is SGHNT and CDR2 is YENEEA. This CDR3 has 14 residues. CDR3 nucleotides: TGTGCCAGCAGCTTGGACAGGGGCGCCTACGAGCAGTACTTC. Translated, it gives CASSLDRGAYEQYF.

This clone showed up just once. The V and J genes are TRBV7-9 and TRBJ2-1; TRBD2 aligns across 7 bases. J gave up 13 bases and V 3 bases, and 12 bases lay outside the gene matches. Looked up from germline, CDR1 is SEHNR and CDR2 is FQNEAQ (reference sequence). The CDR3 is 14 residues long. Here the CDR3 reads CASSFMFPSGEQFF. The CDR3 bases are TGTGCCAGCAGCTTTATGTTTCCTAGCGGTGAACAGTTCTTC.

This chain uses TRBV5-8 with TRBJ2-7; D gene uncertain. V shed 0 bases and J shed 3 bases, with 13 bases lying between them. Germline CDR1 reads SGHTS; CDR2 reads YDEGEE. The CDR3 is 15 residues long. This chain's CDR3 is CASSLAGGTNYEQYF. The CDR3 DNA sequence: TGTGCCAGCAGCTTGGCTGGCGGAACAAACTACGAGCAGTACTTC.

This clone showed up just once. The chain has TRBV5-6 and TRBJ2-2, with D maybe TRBD1 (5 bases). The V gene lost 3 bases and the J gene lost 4 bases, with 16 bases spanning the gap. CDR1 and CDR2 from the germline V gene are SGHDT and YYEEEE. The CDR3 is made up of 16 amino acids. The CDR3 loop is CASSWWTRPSTGELFF. The CDR3 nucleotides read TGTGCCAGCAGCTGGTGGACACGGCCCAGCACCGGGGAGCTGTTTTTT.

This clone is a singleton in its sample. This chain links TRBV7-9 with TRBJ1-2, with D possibly matching TRBD1 (6 bases). In germline, CDR1 is SEHNR, CDR2 FQNEAQ (reference sequence). V lost 5 bases, J lost 6 bases, and 10 bases lay in between. This CDR3 spans 12 amino acids. The CDR3 reads CASSNRDNGYTF. The CDR3 DNA reads TGTGCCAGCAGCAACCGGGACAATGGCTACACCTTC. Variable domain in full (rest from reference TRBV7-9 and TRBJ1-2): DTGVSQNPRHKITKRGQNVTFRCDPISEHNRLYWYRQTLGQGPEFLTYFQNEAQLEKSRLLSDRFSAERPKGSFSTLEIQRTEQGDSAMYLCASSNRDNGYTFGSGTRLTVV.

V is TRBV5-1 and J is TRBJ2-3; TRBD2 agrees at 11 bases. The CDR3 sequence is 17 residues long. The germline gives CDR1 SGHRS, CDR2 YFSETQ. V shed 0 bases and J 3 bases; nucleotides not matched to a gene: 6. CDR3 bases: TGCGCCAGCAGCTTGGCCCCTAGCGGGAGGTCTACAGATACGCAGTATTTT. This gives the protein CASSLAPSGRSTDTQYF.

V gene TRBV6-5 combines with J gene TRBJ2-1; no firm D call. Trimming stripped 0 bases from V and 10 bases from J, with 16 bases between. CDR1 is MNHEY and CDR2 is SVGAGI in the germline V gene. CDR3 length equals 15 residues. CDR3 sequence: CASSYSFGIEGEQFF. In DNA form, the CDR3 reads TGTGCCAGCAGTTACTCGTTTGGGATAGAAGGAGAGCAGTTCTTC.

The chain carries TRBV7-2 and TRBJ1-2; tentative D call: TRBD1 (5 bases). Germline loops: CDR1 SGHTA, CDR2 FQGNSA. Between the trimmed V and J ends, which lost 5 bases and 0 bases, there was a span of 10 bases. CDR3 length: 14 residues. The CDR3: CASSPGLANYGYTF. Written as DNA, the CDR3 is TGTGCCAGCAGCCCAGGGTTAGCTAACTATGGCTACACCTTC.

This chain links TRBV12-2 with TRBJ2-6; the D call in the table, TRBD1, was not verified against the DNA. TRBV12-2 is designated a pseudogene. CDR3 length: 18 residues. The CDR3 DNA is TGTGCAAGTCGAAACAGGTCAGGACAGGGCTCTGGGGCCAACGTCCTGACTTTC. Protein: CASRNRSGQGSGANVLTF.

The chain carries TRBV5-1 and TRBJ2-3, with TRBD2 identical over 11 bases. Germline CDR1 is SGHRS and CDR2 is YFSETQ. V trimming: 7 bases; J trimming: 5 bases; junction bases outside the gene matches: 9. The CDR3 consists of 15 residues. CDR3: CASEGAGLAGDTQYF. CDR3 nucleotides: TGCGCCAGCGAAGGGGCTGGACTAGCGGGAGATACGCAGTATTTT. The variable domain in full, with the rest retrieved from reference TRBV5-1 and TRBJ2-3, is KAGVTQTPRYLIKTRGQQVTLSCSPISGHRSVSWYQQTPGQGLQFLFEYFSETQRNKGNFPGRFSGRQFSNSRSEMNVSTLELGDSALYLCASEGAGLAGDTQYFGPGTRLTVL.

The chain combines TRBV6-6 with TRBJ2-3; the D gene is possibly TRBD1 (5 bases). The CDR3 totals 16 residues. Trimming pared 0 bases from V and 1 base from J, leaving 11 bases between. The V gene's germline CDR1 is MNHNY and CDR2 SVGAGI (reference sequence). The DNA of the CDR3 is TGTGCCAGCAGTTACTCGACAGATAGGGGCACAGATACGCAGTATTTT. Its protein is CASSYSTDRGTDTQYF.

CDR3 loop: CASSLDLAGVGNEQFF. CDR3 bases: TGTGCCAGCAGCTTAGATCTAGCGGGAGTTGGTAATGAGCAGTTCTTC. The V gene is TRBV7-2, the J gene TRBJ2-1; 10 nucleotides align to TRBD2. CDR3 length: 16 residues. After removal of 1 base from V and 7 bases from J, the junction contained 7 bases not matched to a gene. Germline V gene data show CDR1 as SGHTA and CDR2 as FQGNSA.

CDR3 sequence: CATIRQGSSTDTQYF. In DNA, the CDR3 is TGTGCCACCATTAGACAGGGCTCTAGCACAGATACGCAGTATTTT. This chain connects TRBV15 to TRBJ2-3; 7 nucleotides match TRBD1. CDR1 LNHNV and CDR2 YYDKDF come from the germline V gene (reference sequence). V lost 7 bases, J lost 0 bases, and 7 bases stayed unmatched. This CDR3 has 15 residues.

V is TRBV9 and J is TRBJ2-3; 8 bases match TRBD1. CDR3 length equals 18 residues. Germline CDR1 and CDR2: SGDLS and YYNGEE. V trimming: 3 bases; J trimming: 0 bases; junction bases outside the gene matches: 12. For the CDR3, the DNA is TGTGCCAGCAGCGCAGGGCCGGGACAGGCACTTAGCACAGATACGCAGTATTTT. It specifies CASSAGPGQALSTDTQYF.

The chain uses TRBV2 and TRBJ1-2; 7 nucleotides match TRBD1. This CDR3 has 13 amino acids. The trim removed 6 bases at V and 4 bases at J, leaving 5 bases unmatched. Per the germline V gene, CDR1 is SNHLY and CDR2 is FYNNEI. The CDR3 region has the DNA TGTGCCAGCAGGGCCGGACAGGTCTATGGCTACACCTTC. Translated, it gives CASRAGQVYGYTF.

Here the CDR3 DNA reads TGTGCCAGCTCACCAGATCCGGGAGGGCCCAATGAGCAGTTCTTC. Translation gives CASSPDPGGPNEQFF. The chain has TRBV18 and TRBJ2-1; TRBD2 matches at 8 bases. CDR1 is KGHSH and CDR2 is LQKENI in the germline V gene. The J segment lost 6 bases and the V segment lost 2 bases, leaving 6 bases of the junction unmatched. This CDR3 spans 15 amino acids. The entire variable domain, with the rest obtained from reference TRBV18 and TRBJ2-1, is as follows: NAGVMQNPRHLVRRRGQEARLRCSPMKGHSHVYWYRQLPEEGLKFMVYLQKENIIDESGMPKERFSAEFPKEGPSILRIQQVVRGDSAAYFCASSPDPGGPNEQFFGPGTRLTVL.

This clone was recorded once. The chain couples TRBV14 to TRBJ2-1, with unresolved D. The CDR3 consists of 15 residues. The V and J ends lost 4 bases and 6 bases respectively, with 16 bases between them. Per germline, CDR1 SGHDN and CDR2 FVKESK. The CDR3 sequence is CASSPRHEAFNEQFF. CDR3 sequence (DNA): TGTGCCAGCAGCCCTCGACACGAGGCATTCAATGAGCAGTTCTTC.

The rearrangement uses TRBV11-2 and TRBJ1-4; D perhaps matches TRBD1 (5 bases). Per germline, CDR1 SGHAT and CDR2 FQNNGV. The CDR3 has 15 amino acids. V was pared by 2 bases and J by 5 bases, with 12 bases between. CDR3 in DNA: TGTGCCAGCAGCTTAAGTAGGGGCGGGAATGAAAAACTGTTTTTT. Amino acid sequence: CASSLSRGGNEKLFF.